This passage covers 27 T cell receptor beta chains from one sample sequenced in a study of blood T cell repertoires in COVID-19. Profiling relied on immunoSEQ multiplex PCR, and the TCRdb table lists in-frame clones only, not all of them. The sample has tens of thousands of clones; about 76% are singletons. The source material was peripheral blood. The receptors here all came from a man aged 80 or over with acute or convalescent COVID-19.

This chain links TRBV6-5 with TRBJ1-4; D is unresolved. Per germline, CDR1 MNHEY and CDR2 SVGAGI. The length of the CDR3 is 15 residues. V lost 2 bases, J lost 4 bases, and 11 bases lay in between. CDR3 DNA sequence: TGTGCCAGCAGTTACGGGCAGCAGTATAATGAAAAACTGTTTTTT. It encodes CASSYGQQYNEKLFF.

V is TRBV2 and J is TRBJ1-1; no firm D call. The CDR3 contains 15 residues. Trimming cost V 0 bases and J 0 bases, with 8 bases left between them. CDR1 is SNHLY and CDR2 is FYNNEI in the germline V gene. The CDR3, as DNA: TGTGCCAGCAGTGAAGCGTATTTCCTGAACACTGAAGCTTTCTTT. The encoded protein is CASSEAYFLNTEAFF.

This chain joins TRBV5-1 and TRBJ2-6; 7 bases agree with TRBD1. CDR1 SGHRS and CDR2 YFSETQ come from the germline V gene. The CDR3 spans 19 residues. J lost 0 bases, V lost 4 bases, and 13 bases had no gene match. Here the CDR3 DNA reads TGCGCCAGCAGCCTCTTCGGGGACAGCACATTCTCTGGGGCCAACGTCCTGACTTTC. As protein: CASSLFGDSTFSGANVLTF.

The table lists this clone with a few counts. The genes are TRBV7-9 and TRBJ2-1, with TRBD1 matching 7 bases. Trimming took 5 bases from V and 7 from J; bases not matched to a gene: 11. Germline V lookup: CDR1 SEHNR, CDR2 FQNEAQ (reference sequence). This CDR3 contains 15 residues. The CDR3 bases are TGTGCCAGCAGCCCAAGAGGGGGCCTGGTAAATGAGCAGTTCTTC. Encoded protein: CASSPRGGLVNEQFF.

The V call is TRBV28, the J call TRBJ2-3; 7 bases match TRBD1. The CDR3 covers 13 residues. With 6 bases clipped from V and 2 bases from J, the junction kept 2 bases outside the gene matches. CDR1 is MDHEN and CDR2 is SYDVKM in the germline V gene. As DNA, the CDR3 is TGTGCCAGCAGACAGGGGAACACAGATACGCAGTATTTT. The encoded protein is CASRQGNTDTQYF.

The rearrangement joins TRBV11-3 to TRBJ2-1; D is unclear. This CDR3 has 14 residues. CDR1 is SGHNT, CDR2 YENEEA, per germline. Trimming pared 2 bases from V and 8 bases from J, leaving 13 bases between. The CDR3 protein is CASSLNGYRDEQFF. The CDR3 coding sequence is TGTGCCAGCAGCTTAAACGGCTACCGGGATGAGCAGTTCTTC.

The V call is TRBV2, the J call TRBJ1-6, with D perhaps matching TRBD1 (6 bases). Germline CDR1 and CDR2: SNHLY and FYNNEI. This CDR3 has 14 amino acids. With 6 bases removed from V and 7 bases from J, the gap between germline ends came to 13 bases. CDR3 region: CASSQTGRNSPLHF. The CDR3 bases are TGTGCCAGCAGCCAAACAGGGCGGAATTCACCCCTCCACTTT.

This chain uses TRBV4-1 with TRBJ2-7; tentative D call: TRBD1 (5 bases). The germline V and J ends were trimmed by 1 base and 0 bases, with 10 bases remaining between them. This CDR3 comprises 15 residues. Germline values: CDR1 MGHRA, CDR2 YSYEKL. The CDR3 region is CASSQGRTLSYEQYF. The DNA of the CDR3 is TGCGCCAGCAGCCAAGGGCGGACACTCTCCTACGAGCAGTACTTC.

The chain couples TRBV15 to TRBJ1-2, with 7 nucleotides matching TRBD1. The CDR3 is 17 residues long. Germline values: CDR1 LNHNV, CDR2 YYDKDF (reference sequence). V was clipped by 0 bases and J by 7 bases; unmatched bases: 14. The CDR3: CATSRDLMTGRLGGYTF. DNA for the CDR3: TGTGCCACCAGCAGAGATCTAATGACAGGGAGGTTAGGTGGCTACACCTTC. Full variable domain (remainder filled in from reference TRBV15 and TRBJ1-2): DAMVIQNPRYQVTQFGKPVTLSCSQTLNHNVMYWYQQKSSQAPKLLFHYYDKDFNNEADTPDNFQSRRPNTSFCFLDIRSPGLGDTAMYLCATSRDLMTGRLGGYTFGSGTRLTVV.

This clone was seen only a few times. This specimen includes other DNA sequences encoding the same CDR3. The V gene is TRBV28, the J gene TRBJ1-2; D unresolved. This CDR3 is 13 amino acids long. Trimming removed 4 bases at V and 2 bases at J, with 8 bases between. The germline gives CDR1 MDHEN, CDR2 SYDVKM. In nucleotides, the CDR3 is TGTGCCAGCAGTTCGCAGTTGAACTATGGCTACACCTTC. It encodes CASSSQLNYGYTF.

The V call is TRBV6-5, the J call TRBJ1-2, with a possible D match to TRBD1 (6 bases). Trimming removed 0 bases from V and 4 bases from J, with 15 bases in between. Germline assignment: CDR1 MNHEY and CDR2 SVGAGI. The CDR3 consists of 16 residues. The CDR3 nucleotides read TGTGCCAGCAGTTACTCGGGGGCCAGGCGACCCTATGGCTACACCTTC. This sequence encodes CASSYSGARRPYGYTF.

This sequence joins TRBV10-1 and TRBJ1-5; the D gene is possibly TRBD1 (6 bases). CDR3 length: 15 amino acids. CDR1 is WNHNN and CDR2 is SYGVQD in the germline V gene (reference sequence). Trimming removed 7 bases at V and 8 bases at J, with 21 bases between. The DNA of the CDR3 is TGCGCCAGCAAGAGGGACAAACAGGGTTTAAAGCCCCAGCATTTT. Translating gives CASKRDKQGLKPQHF.

This clone showed up just once. The chain carries TRBV3-1 (or the pseudogene TRBV3-2) and TRBJ2-7; possibly TRBD2 for D (6 bases). In germline, CDR1 is LGHDT, CDR2 YNNKEL (reference sequence). This CDR3 contains 14 residues. V dropped 1 base and J dropped 6 bases, with 13 bases sitting between them. CDR3 sequence (DNA): TGTGCCAGCAGCCAAGGGTGGGGGGTCGGCGAGCAGTACTTC. Translated, it gives CASSQGWGVGEQYF.

The chain recombines TRBV20-1 with TRBJ2-1; D is unclear. This CDR3 spans 11 amino acids. The V end was cut by 4 bases, the J end by 6 bases, with 7 bases between. CDR1 is DFQATT and CDR2 is SNEGSKA in the germline V gene (reference sequence). The CDR3 loop is CSATSVNEQFF. The CDR3 nucleotides read TGCAGTGCTACTAGTGTCAATGAGCAGTTCTTC.

The rearrangement joins TRBV21-1 to TRBJ1-2; the table names TRBD1, a call not compared with the DNA. TRBV21-1 is recorded as a pseudogene. The CDR3 runs to 17 residues. The CDR3 sequence: CASSPPLRQGAPWDYTF. The CDR3, as DNA: TGTGCCAGCAGCCCTCCCTTAAGACAGGGGGCGCCTTGGGACTACACCTTC.

This chain joins TRBV7-2 and TRBJ2-7, with 7 bases lining up with TRBD2. Germline values: CDR1 SGHTA, CDR2 FQGNSA. Trimming cost V 5 bases and J 5 bases; bases outside gene matches: 3. This CDR3 spans 12 amino acids. CDR3 nucleotide sequence: TGTGCCAGCAGCCGGGGACTAAACGAGCAGTACTTC. This translates into CASSRGLNEQYF.

The gene calls are TRBV6-1 and TRBJ1-5, with D hard to call. CDR1 and CDR2 from the germline V gene are MNHNS and SASEGT. Deletions cut 2 bases from V and 1 base from J, with 9 bases between. CDR3 length: 15 residues. The CDR3 protein is CASSEWLQSNQPQHF. The CDR3 nucleotides are TGTGCCAGCAGTGAATGGTTACAGAGCAATCAGCCCCAGCATTTT.

The chain links TRBV7-3 to TRBJ2-5; no definite D call. Looked up from germline, CDR1 is SGHTA and CDR2 is FQGTGA. The CDR3 is made up of 13 amino acids. V was pared by 5 bases and J by 2 bases, with 9 bases between. The CDR3 DNA follows: TGTGCCAGCAGCCGCGCGCCACAAGAGACCCAGTACTTC. The encoded protein is CASSRAPQETQYF.

CDR3 bases: TGCGCCAGCAGCCTATTACCAGGGTACACCAATCAGCCCCAGCATTTT. Its translation: CASSLLPGYTNQPQHF. The J gene is TRBJ1-5, the V gene TRBV5-1; D might be TRBD1 (5 bases). The V end was cut by 4 bases, the J end by 3 bases, with 17 bases between. From germline, CDR1 is SGHRS and CDR2 YFSETQ. CDR3 length: 16 amino acids.

The V and J genes are TRBV5-1 and TRBJ1-1; the D gene is possibly TRBD1 (6 bases). The CDR3 consists of 15 residues. The germline CDR1 and CDR2 sequences are SGHRS and YFSETQ. The ends were cut back, 1 base at V and 1 base at J, with 11 bases in the middle. Here the CDR3 DNA reads TGCGCCAGCAGCTTGTCAGGGGCCCAGAACACTGAAGCTTTCTTT. This encodes CASSLSGAQNTEAFF.

V gene TRBV7-2 combines with J gene TRBJ1-6, with unresolved D. CDR1 and CDR2 from the germline V gene are SGHTA and FQGNSA. The CDR3 spans 13 residues. Deletions cut 1 base from V and 7 bases from J, with 5 bases between. CDR3 sequence (DNA): TGTGCCAGCAGCTTAGGTCTGAATTCACCCCTCCACTTT. Translation gives CASSLGLNSPLHF.

V is TRBV19 and J is TRBJ2-7, with D maybe TRBD2 (5 bases). This CDR3 comprises 12 residues. Trimming removed 3 bases from V and 3 bases from J, with 6 bases in between. Germline lookup yields CDR1 LNHDA and CDR2 SQIVND (reference sequence). In nucleotides, the CDR3 is TGTGCCAGTAGTATCGGAGGCTACGAGCAGTACTTC. This gives the protein CASSIGGYEQYF.

V and J are TRBV11-2 and TRBJ2-7; D remains ambiguous. V was clipped by 4 bases and J by 3 bases, with 10 bases between them. The germline V gene encodes CDR1 SGHAT and CDR2 FQNNGV. CDR3 length equals 13 residues. As DNA, the CDR3 is TGTGCCAGCAGCTCAAACCTCTACTACGAGCAGTACTTC. Translating gives CASSSNLYYEQYF.

Concerning this clone itself: This sample includes further DNA sequences coding for the same CDR3. The gene calls are TRBV9 and TRBJ1-1, with D uncertain. Germline CDR1 reads SGDLS; CDR2 reads YYNGEE. The CDR3 length is 14 residues. Trimming removed 0 bases at V and 1 base at J, with 7 bases between. CDR3 in amino acids: CASSVAAGNTEAFF. CDR3 DNA sequence: TGTGCCAGCAGCGTAGCGGCAGGGAACACTGAAGCTTTCTTT.

The chain carries TRBV28 and TRBJ1-6; 9 positions match TRBD1. The CDR3 loop spans 18 amino acids. Germline assignment: CDR1 MDHEN and CDR2 SYDVKM. J gave up 3 bases and V 6 bases, and 12 bases lay outside the gene matches. The CDR3 protein is CASRGGQGASNYNSPLHF. In DNA form, the CDR3 reads TGTGCCAGCAGGGGGGGACAGGGCGCTTCAAACTATAATTCACCCCTCCACTTT. Variable domain in full (rest from reference TRBV28 and TRBJ1-6): DVKVTQSSRYLVKRTGEKVFLECVQDMDHENMFWYRQDPGLGLRLIYFSYDVKMKEKGDIPEGYSVSREKKERFSLILESASTNQTSMYLCASRGGQGASNYNSPLHFGNGTRLTVT.

The chain joins TRBV13 to TRBJ1-1, with unresolved D. This CDR3 has 14 amino acids. Trimming shortened V by 5 bases and J by 4 bases, and 14 bases separated the two germline ends. Germline values: CDR1 PRHDT, CDR2 FYEKMQ (reference sequence). CDR3 nucleotide sequence: TGTGCCAGCAGCCCCACCCAGCGAACCACTGAAGCTTTCTTT. Translation gives CASSPTQRTTEAFF.

The DNA of the CDR3 is TGTGCCAGCAGCCCGGGACTAGCGGGAGGTTACGAGCAGTACTTC. Protein sequence: CASSPGLAGGYEQYF. J is TRBJ2-7 and V is TRBV9; 15 bases line up with TRBD2. The germline V gene encodes CDR1 SGDLS and CDR2 YYNGEE. The length of the CDR3 is 15 residues. The trim removed 4 bases at V and 4 bases at J, leaving 3 bases unmatched.